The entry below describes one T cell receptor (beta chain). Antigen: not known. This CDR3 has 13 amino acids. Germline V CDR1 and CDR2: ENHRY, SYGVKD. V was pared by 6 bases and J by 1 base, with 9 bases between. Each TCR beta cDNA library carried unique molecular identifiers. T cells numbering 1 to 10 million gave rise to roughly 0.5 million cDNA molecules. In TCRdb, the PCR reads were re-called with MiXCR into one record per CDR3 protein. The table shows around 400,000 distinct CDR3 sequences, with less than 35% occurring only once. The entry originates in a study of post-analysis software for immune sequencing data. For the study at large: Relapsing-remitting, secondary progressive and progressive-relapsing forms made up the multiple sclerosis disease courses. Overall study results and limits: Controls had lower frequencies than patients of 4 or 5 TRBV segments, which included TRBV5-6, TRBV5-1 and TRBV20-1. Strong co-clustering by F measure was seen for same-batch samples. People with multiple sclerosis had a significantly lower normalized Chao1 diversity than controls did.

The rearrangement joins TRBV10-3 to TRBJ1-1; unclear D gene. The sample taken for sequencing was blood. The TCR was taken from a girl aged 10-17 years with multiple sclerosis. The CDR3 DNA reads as TGTGCCATCAGGCCAGCCCCGAACACTGAAGCTTTCTTT. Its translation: CAIRPAPNTEAFF.